This T cell receptor (beta chain) was retrieved from a study of blood T cell repertoires in COVID-19. In the study overall: COVID-19 samples collected from the United States, Italy and Spain covered acute and convalescent phases. PBMCs, B-cell-depleted T cells, or T cells provided the cDNA or gDNA that made up the material.

The CDR3 consists of 12 residues. Germline CDR1 reads GTSNPN; CDR2 reads SVGIG (reference sequence). Trimming took off 6 bases at V and 8 bases at J, with 16 bases between the two ends. In the original processing: Nucleated cell number was recorded as an estimate derived from reference gene primer amplification. The protocol was immunoSEQ multiplex PCR, while the TCRdb copy is restricted to in-frame clones and leaves out a portion. That table gives V, J and clone size, and the DNA gave D and trimming. Of 50,000 to 70,000 clones listed, approximately 84% are singletons. The material sequenced was peripheral blood. This rearrangement joins TRBV30 to TRBJ1-2; no reliable D call. This TCR was sampled from a man aged 65 to 85 with active COVID-19. The CDR3 protein is CACNPRGGGYTF. The CDR3 DNA is TGTGCCTGTAACCCGCGGGGAGGGGGCTACACCTTC.